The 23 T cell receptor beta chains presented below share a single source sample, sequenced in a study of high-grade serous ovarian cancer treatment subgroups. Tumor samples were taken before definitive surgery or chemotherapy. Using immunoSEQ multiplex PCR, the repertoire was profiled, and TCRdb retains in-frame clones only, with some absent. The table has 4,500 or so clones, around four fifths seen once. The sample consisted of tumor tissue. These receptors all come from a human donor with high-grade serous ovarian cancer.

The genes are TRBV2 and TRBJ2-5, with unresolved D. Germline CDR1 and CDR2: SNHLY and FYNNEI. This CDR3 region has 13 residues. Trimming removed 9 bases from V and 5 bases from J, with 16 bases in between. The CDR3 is CASASTQRETQYF. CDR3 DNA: TGTGCCAGTGCATCGACTCAACGGGAGACCCAGTACTTC.

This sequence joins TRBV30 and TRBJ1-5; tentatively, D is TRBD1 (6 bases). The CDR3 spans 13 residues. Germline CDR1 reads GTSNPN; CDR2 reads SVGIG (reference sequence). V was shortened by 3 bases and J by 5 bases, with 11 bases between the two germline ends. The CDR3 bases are TGTGCCTGGAGCCACAGGGTAGATCAGCCCCAGCATTTT. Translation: CAWSHRVDQPQHF.

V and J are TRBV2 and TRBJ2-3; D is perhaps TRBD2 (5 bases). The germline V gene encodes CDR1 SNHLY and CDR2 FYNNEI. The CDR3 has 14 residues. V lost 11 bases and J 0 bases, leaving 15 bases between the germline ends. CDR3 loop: CAGRADLSTDTQYF. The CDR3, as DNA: TGTGCCGGAAGAGCGGACCTTAGCACAGATACGCAGTATTTT. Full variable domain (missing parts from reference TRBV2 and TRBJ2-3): EPEVTQTPSHQVTQMGQEVILRCVPISNHLYFYWYRQILGQKVEFLVSFYNNEISEKSEIFDDQFSVERPDGSNFTLKIRSTKLEDSAMYFCAGRADLSTDTQYFGPGTRLTVL.

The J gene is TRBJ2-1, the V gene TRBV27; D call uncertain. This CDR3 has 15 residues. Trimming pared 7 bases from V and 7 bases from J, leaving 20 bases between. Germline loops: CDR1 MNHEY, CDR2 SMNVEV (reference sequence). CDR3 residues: CASKTSGSSWNEQFF. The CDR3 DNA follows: TGTGCCAGCAAAACTTCAGGATCCTCTTGGAATGAGCAGTTCTTC.

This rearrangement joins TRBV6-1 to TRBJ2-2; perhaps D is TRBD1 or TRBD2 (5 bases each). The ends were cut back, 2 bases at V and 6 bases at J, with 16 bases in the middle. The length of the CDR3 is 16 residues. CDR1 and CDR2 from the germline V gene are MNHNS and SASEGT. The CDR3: CASSEPAGSGSGELFF. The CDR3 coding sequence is TGTGCCAGCAGTGAACCGGCAGGGTCGGGATCCGGGGAGCTGTTTTTT.

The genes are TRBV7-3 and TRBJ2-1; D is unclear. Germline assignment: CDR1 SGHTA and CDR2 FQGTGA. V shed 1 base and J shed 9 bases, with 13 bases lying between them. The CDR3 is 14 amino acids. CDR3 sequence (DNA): TGTGCCAGCAGCTTAAGGGGTGTCCTCGGTGAGCAGTTCTTC. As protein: CASSLRGVLGEQFF.

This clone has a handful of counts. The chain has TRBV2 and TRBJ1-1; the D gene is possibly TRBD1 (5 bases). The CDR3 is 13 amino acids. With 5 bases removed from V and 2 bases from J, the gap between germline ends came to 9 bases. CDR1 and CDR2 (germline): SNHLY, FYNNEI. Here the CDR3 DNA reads TGTGCCAGCAGTAGGGGACCAAACACTGAAGCTTTCTTT. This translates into CASSRGPNTEAFF.

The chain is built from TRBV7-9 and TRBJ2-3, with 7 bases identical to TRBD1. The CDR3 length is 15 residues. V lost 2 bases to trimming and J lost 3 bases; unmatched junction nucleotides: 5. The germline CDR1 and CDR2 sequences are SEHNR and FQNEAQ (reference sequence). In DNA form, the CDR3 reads TGTGCCAGCAGCTTACGGACAGGAACGACAGATACGCAGTATTTT. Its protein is CASSLRTGTTDTQYF.

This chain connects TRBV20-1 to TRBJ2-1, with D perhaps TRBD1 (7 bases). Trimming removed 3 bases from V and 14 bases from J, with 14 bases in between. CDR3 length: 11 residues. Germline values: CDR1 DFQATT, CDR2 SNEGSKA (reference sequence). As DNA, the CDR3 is TGCAGTGCTAGGTCAGGGGGGCTTAAGTTCTTC. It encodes CSARSGGLKFF.

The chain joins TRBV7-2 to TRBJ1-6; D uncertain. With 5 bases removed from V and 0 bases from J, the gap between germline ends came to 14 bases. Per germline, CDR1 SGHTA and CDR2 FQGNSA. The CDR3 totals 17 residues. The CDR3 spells CASSPAPRSSYNSPLHF. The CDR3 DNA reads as TGTGCCAGCAGCCCCGCGCCGAGGAGCTCCTATAATTCACCCCTCCACTTT.

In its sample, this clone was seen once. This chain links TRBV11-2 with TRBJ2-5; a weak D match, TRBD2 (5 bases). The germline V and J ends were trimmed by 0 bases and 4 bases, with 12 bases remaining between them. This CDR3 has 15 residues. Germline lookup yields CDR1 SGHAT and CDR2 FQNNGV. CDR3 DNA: TGTGCCAGCAGCTTAGATGGAGGCGGTCGAGAGACCCAGTACTTC. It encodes CASSLDGGGRETQYF.

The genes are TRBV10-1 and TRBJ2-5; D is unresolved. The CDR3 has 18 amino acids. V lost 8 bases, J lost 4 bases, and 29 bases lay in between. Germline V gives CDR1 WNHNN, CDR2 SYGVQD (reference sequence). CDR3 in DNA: TGCGCCAGCGGTCACGGGCCCGGTGGGGTCCGGTGCGGAGAGACCCAGTACTTC. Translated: CASGHGPGGVRCGETQYF.

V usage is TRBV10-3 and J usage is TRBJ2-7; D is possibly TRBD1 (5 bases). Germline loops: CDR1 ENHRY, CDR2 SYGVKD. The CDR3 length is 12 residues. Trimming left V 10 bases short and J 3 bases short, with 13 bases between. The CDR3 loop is CATLEQGYEQYF. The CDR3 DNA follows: TGTGCCACCCTAGAGCAGGGCTACGAGCAGTACTTC.

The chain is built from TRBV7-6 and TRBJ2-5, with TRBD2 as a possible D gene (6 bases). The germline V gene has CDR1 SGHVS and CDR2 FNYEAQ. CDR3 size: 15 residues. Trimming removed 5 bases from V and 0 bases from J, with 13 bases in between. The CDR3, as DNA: TGTGCCAGCAGCGCGGGACCGCAGTACCAAGAGACCCAGTACTTC. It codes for CASSAGPQYQETQYF.

CDR3 nucleotide sequence: TGTGCCAGCAGCTTAGAGGCTGACTTGGAACCCCTCCACTTT. It specifies CASSLEADLEPLHF. The chain is built from TRBV7-6 and TRBJ1-6; D is unclear. CDR1 and CDR2 from the germline V gene are SGHVS and FNYEAQ. The CDR3 has 14 amino acids. Deletions cut 1 base from V and 12 bases from J, with 13 bases between.

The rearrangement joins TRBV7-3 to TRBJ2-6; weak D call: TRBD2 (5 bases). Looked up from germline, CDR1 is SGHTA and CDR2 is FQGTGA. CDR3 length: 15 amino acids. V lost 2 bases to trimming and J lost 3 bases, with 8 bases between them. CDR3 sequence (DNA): TGTGCCAGCAGCTTACACGGGGTTGGGGCCAACGTCCTGACTTTC. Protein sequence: CASSLHGVGANVLTF.

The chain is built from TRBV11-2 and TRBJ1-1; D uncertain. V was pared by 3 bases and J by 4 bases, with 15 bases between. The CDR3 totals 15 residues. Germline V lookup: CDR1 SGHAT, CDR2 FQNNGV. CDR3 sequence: CASSFVGLRATEAFF. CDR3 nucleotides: TGTGCCAGCAGCTTCGTCGGGCTCCGGGCCACTGAAGCTTTCTTT.

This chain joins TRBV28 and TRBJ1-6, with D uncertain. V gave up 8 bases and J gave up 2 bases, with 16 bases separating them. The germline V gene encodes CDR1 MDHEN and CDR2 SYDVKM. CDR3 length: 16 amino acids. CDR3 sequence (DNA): TGTGCCAGCCGCAAAGAGGGCATAACCTATAATTCACCCCTCCACTTT. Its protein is CASRKEGITYNSPLHF.

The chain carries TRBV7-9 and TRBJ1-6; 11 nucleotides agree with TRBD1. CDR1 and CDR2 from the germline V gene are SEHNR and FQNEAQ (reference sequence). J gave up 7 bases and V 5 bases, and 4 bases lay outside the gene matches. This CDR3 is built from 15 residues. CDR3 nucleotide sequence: TGTGCCAGCAGCCACGGACAGGGGGCCAATTCACCCCTCCACTTT. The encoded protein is CASSHGQGANSPLHF.

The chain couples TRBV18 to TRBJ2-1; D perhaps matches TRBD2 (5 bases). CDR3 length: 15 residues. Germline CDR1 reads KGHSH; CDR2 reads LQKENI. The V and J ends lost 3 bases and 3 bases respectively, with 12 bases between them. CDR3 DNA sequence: TGTGCCAGCTCACCGAACGGGGAAAGCTACAATGAGCAGTTCTTC. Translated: CASSPNGESYNEQFF.

CDR3 amino acids: CAWTGGYGYTF. In nucleotides, the CDR3 is TGTGCCTGGACGGGCGGCTATGGCTACACCTTC. The gene calls are TRBV30 and TRBJ1-2; unclear D gene. V was pared by 4 bases and J by 4 bases, with 7 bases between. CDR3 length: 11 amino acids. Germline V lookup: CDR1 GTSNPN, CDR2 SVGIG (reference sequence). Variable domain in full (rest from reference TRBV30 and TRBJ1-2): SQTIHQWPATLVQPVGSPLSLECTVEGTSNPNLYWYRQAAGRGLQLLFYSVGIGQISSEVPQNLSASRPQDRQFILSSKKLLLSDSGFYLCAWTGGYGYTFGSGTRLTVV.

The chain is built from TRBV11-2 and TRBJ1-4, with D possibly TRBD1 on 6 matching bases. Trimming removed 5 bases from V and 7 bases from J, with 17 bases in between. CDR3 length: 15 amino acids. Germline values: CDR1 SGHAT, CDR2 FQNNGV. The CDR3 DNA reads TGTGCCAGCAGCCGGGTGGGGGCAGGTGGTGAAAAACTGTTTTTT. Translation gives CASSRVGAGGEKLFF.

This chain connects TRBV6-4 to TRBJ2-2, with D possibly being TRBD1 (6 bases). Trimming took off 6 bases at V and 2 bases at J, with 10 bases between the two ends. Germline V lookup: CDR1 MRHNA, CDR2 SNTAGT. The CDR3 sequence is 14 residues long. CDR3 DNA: TGTGCCAGCAGAAGGGACACCAACACCGGGGAGCTGTTTTTT. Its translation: CASRRDTNTGELFF.